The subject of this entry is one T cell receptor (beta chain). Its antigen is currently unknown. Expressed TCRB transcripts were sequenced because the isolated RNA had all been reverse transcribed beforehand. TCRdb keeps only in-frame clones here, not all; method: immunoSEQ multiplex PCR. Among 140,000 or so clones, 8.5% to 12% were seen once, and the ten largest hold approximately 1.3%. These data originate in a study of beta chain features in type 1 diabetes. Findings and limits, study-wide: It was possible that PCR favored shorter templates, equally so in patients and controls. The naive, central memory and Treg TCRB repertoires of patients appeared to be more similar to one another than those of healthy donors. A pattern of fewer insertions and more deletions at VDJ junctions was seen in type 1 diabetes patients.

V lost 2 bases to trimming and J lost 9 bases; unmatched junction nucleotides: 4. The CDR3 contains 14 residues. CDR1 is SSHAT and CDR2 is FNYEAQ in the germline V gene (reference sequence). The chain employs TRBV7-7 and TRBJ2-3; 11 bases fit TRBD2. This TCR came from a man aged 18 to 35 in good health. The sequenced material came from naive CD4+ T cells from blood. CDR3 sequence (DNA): TGTGCCAGCAGCTTATCTAGACTAGCGGGGACGCAGTATTTT. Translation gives CASSLSRLAGTQYF.